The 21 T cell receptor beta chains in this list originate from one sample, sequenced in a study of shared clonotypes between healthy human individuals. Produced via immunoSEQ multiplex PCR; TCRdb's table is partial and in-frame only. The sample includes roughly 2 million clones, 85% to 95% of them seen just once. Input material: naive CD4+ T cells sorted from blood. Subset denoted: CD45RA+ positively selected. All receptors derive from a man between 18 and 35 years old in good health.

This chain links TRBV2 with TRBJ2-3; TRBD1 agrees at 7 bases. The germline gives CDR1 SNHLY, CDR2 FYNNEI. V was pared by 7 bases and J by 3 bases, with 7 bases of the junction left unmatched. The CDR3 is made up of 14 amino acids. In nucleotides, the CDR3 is TGTGCCAGCAACCAGGCAGGGGGAACAGATACGCAGTATTTT. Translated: CASNQAGGTDTQYF.

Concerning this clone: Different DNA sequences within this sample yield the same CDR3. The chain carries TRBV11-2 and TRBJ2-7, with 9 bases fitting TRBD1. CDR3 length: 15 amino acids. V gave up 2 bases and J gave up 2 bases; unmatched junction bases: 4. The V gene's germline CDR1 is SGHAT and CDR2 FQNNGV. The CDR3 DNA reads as TGTGCCAGCAGCTTATTGACAGGGGGAACCTACGAGCAGTACTTC. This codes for CASSLLTGGTYEQYF.

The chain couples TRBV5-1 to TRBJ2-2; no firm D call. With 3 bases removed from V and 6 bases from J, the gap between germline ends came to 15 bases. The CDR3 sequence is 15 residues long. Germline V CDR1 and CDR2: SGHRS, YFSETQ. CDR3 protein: CASSYRGNSAGELFF. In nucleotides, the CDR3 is TGCGCCAGCAGCTATCGCGGTAACAGCGCCGGGGAGCTGTTTTTT.

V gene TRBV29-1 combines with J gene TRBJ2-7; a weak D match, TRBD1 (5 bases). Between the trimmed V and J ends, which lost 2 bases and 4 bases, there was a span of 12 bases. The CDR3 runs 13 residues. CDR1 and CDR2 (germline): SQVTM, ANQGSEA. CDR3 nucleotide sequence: TGCAGCGTTGAACGTGACAGTGGATACGAGCAGTACTTC. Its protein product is CSVERDSGYEQYF.

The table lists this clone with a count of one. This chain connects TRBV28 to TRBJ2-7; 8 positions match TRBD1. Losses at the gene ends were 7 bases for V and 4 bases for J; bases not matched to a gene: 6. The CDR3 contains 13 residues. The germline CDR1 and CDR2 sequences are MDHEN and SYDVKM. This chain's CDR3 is CASKTQGVYEQYF. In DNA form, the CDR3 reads TGTGCCAGCAAGACACAGGGGGTGTACGAGCAGTACTTC.

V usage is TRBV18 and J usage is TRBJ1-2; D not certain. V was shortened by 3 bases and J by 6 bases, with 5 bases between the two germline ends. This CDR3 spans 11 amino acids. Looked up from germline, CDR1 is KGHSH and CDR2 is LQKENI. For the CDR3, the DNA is TGTGCCAGCTCACCGGACCATGGCTACACCTTC. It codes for CASSPDHGYTF.

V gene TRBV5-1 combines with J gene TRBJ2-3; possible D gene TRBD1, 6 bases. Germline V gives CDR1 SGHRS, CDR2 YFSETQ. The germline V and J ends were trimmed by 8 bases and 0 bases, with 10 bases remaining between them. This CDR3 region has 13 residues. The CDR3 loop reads CASADSSTDTQYF. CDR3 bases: TGCGCCAGTGCGGACAGCAGCACAGATACGCAGTATTTT.

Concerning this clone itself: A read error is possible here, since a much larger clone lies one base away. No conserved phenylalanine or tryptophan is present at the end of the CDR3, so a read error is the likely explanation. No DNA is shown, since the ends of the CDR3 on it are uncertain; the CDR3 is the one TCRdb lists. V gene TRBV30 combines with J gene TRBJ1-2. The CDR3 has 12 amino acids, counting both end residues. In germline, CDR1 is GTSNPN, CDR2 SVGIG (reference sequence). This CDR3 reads CAWSTQGLHTFS.

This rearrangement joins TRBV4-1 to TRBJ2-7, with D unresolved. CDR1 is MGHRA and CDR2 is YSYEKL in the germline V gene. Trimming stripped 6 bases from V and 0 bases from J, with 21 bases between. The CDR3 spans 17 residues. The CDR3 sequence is CASRPTNTRQASYEQYF. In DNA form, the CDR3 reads TGCGCCAGCAGACCGACCAACACCCGACAAGCCTCCTACGAGCAGTACTTC.

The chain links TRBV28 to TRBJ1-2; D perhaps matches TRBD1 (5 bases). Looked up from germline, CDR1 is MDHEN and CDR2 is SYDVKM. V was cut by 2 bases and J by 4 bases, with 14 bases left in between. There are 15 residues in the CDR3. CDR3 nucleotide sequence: TGTGCCAGCAGTTTAAGCACCCCGGGACTCTATGGCTACACCTTC. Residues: CASSLSTPGLYGYTF.

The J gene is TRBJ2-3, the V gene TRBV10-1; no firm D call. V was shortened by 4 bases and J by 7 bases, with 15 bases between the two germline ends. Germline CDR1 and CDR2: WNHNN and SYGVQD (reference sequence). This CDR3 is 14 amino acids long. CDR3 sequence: CASSAPIGSNTQYF. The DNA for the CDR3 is TGCGCCAGCAGTGCCCCAATCGGAAGCAATACGCAGTATTTT.

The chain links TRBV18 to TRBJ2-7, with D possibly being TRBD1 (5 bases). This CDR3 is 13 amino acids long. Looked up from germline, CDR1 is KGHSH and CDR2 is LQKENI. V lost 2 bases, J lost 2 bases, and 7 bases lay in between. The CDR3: CASSPDRPYEQYF. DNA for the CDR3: TGTGCCAGCTCACCAGACAGACCCTACGAGCAGTACTTC.

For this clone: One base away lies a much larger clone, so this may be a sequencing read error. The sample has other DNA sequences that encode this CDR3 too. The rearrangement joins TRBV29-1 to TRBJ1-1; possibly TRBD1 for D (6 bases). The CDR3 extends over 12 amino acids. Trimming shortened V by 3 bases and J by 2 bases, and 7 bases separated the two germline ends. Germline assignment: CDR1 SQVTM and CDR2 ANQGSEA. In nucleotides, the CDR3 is TGCAGCGTTGACAGGGGAAACACTGAAGCTTTCTTT. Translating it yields CSVDRGNTEAFF.

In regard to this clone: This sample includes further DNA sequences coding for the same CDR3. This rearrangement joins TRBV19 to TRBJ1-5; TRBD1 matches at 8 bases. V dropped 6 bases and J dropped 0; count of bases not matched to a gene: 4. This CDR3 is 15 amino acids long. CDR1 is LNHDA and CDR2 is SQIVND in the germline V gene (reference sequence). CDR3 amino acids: CASSTTGDSNQPQHF. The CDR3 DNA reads TGTGCCAGTAGCACGACAGGGGATAGCAATCAGCCCCAGCATTTT.

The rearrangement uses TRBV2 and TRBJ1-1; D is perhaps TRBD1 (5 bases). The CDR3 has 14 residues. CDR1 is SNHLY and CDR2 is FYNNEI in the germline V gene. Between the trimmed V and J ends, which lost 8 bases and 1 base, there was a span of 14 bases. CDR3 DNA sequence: TGTGCCAGCGGCCTCCAGGGTGGGAACACTGAAGCTTTCTTT. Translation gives CASGLQGGNTEAFF. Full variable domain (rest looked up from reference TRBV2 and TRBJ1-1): EPEVTQTPSHQVTQMGQEVILRCVPISNHLYFYWYRQILGQKVEFLVSFYNNEISEKSEIFDDQFSVERPDGSNFTLKIRSTKLEDSAMYFCASGLQGGNTEAFFGQGTRLTVV.

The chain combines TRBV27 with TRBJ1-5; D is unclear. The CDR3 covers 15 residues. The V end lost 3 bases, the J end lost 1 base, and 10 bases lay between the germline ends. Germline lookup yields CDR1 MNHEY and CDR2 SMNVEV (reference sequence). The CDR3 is CASSFRPPSNQPQHF. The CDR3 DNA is TGTGCCAGCAGTTTTAGGCCGCCCAGCAATCAGCCCCAGCATTTT.

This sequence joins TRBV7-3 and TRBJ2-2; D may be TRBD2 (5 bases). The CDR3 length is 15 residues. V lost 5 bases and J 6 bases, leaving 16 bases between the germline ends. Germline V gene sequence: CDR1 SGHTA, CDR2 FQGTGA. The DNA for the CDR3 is TGTGCCAGCAGCCTCCCCTCGGCGGGTTCCGGGGAGCTGTTTTTT. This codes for CASSLPSAGSGELFF.

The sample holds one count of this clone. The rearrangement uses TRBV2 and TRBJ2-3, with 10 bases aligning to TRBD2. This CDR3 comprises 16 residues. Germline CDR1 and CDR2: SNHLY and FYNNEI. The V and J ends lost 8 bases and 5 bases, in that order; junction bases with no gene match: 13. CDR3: CASLVPSGGRRDTQYF. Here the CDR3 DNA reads TGTGCCAGCCTGGTACCTAGCGGGGGAAGAAGAGATACGCAGTATTTT.

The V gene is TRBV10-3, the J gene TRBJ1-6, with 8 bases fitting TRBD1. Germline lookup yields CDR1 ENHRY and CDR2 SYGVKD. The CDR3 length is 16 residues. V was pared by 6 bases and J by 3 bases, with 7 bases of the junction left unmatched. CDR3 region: CAISGGGTGYNSPLHF. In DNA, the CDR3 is TGTGCCATCAGCGGGGGGGGGACAGGCTATAATTCACCCCTCCACTTT.

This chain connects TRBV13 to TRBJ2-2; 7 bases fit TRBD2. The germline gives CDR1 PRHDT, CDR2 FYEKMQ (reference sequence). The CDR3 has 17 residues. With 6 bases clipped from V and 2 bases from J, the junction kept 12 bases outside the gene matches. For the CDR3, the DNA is TGTGCCAGCAGTCAAAAAGGCGGGAGTAAAAACACCGGGGAGCTGTTTTTT. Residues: CASSQKGGSKNTGELFF. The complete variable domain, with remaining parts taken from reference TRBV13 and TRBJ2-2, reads AAGVIQSPRHLIKEKRETATLKCYPIPRHDTVYWYQQGPGQDPQFLISFYEKMQSDKGSIPDRFSAQQFSDYHSELNMSSLELGDSALYFCASSQKGGSKNTGELFFGEGSRLTVL.

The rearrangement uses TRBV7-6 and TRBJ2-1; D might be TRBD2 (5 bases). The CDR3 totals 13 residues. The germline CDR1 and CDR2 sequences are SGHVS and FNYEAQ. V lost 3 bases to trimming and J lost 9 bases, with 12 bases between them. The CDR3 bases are TGTGCCAGCAGCTTTCAACTAGAGACTGAGCAGTTCTTC. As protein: CASSFQLETEQFF.